This TCR beta chain was sequenced for a study of shared clonotypes between healthy human individuals. Study conclusions and caveats: Roughly 5% of naive CD4 clonotypes were shared across several donors.

For this clone: Antigen specificity is unknown.

The CDR3 is 14 residues long. Deletions cut 7 bases from V and 3 bases from J, with 15 bases between. Germline CDR1 reads MNHEY; CDR2 reads SMNVEV (reference sequence). Positively selected for CCR7, the CD45RO-negative cells used as naive CD8 cells excluded terminally differentiated effector memory CD45RA+ cells. This was a deep-level run. Per the original methods: ImmunoSEQ junction-only sequences lacked quality scores, so their filtering differed. Here immunoSEQ multiplex PCR was the method, and the copy in TCRdb shows in-frame clones only, minus some. Clone size and V and J calls were adopted from that table, with D and trimming inferred from the DNA. The sample holds 2 million to 2.5 million clones, approximately 94% seen once.

This clonotype was sampled from a man between 18 and 29 years old in good health. Sample: naive CD8+ T cells sorted from blood. The V and J genes are TRBV27 and TRBJ1-1; perhaps TRBD1 as D (6 bases). CDR3 bases: TGTGCCAGCAATAATGTCGGGGGCGACACTGAAGCTTTCTTT. Encoded protein: CASNNVGGDTEAFF.